The 3 T cell receptor beta chains below were found in one sample sequenced in a study of blood T cells in healthy people across ages. Combining a sample-barcoded 5' primer with a J-beta primer mix, a second PCR ran for roughly 6 to 11 cycles. TCRdb reanalysed the 5' RACE reads using MiXCR and keeps one entry per CDR3 protein. The sample consists of approximately 1,700,000 distinct CDR3 sequences, approximately 40% of them appearing once. Sample: blood. The origin of the receptors is a human donor in good health.

The rearrangement uses TRBV18 and TRBJ2-7; D is unresolved. Matching the DNA end better, TRBJ2-5 makes the J call doubtful. Germline CDR1 KGHSH, CDR2 LQKENI. The CDR3 spans 14 residues. The CDR3 sequence is CASSPRLGEETQYF. CDR3 nucleotides: TGTGCCAGCTCACCACGGTTAGGAGAAGAGACCCAGTACTTC.

The V and J genes are TRBV6-6 and TRBJ1-2, with D unclear. Germline V gene lookup returns CDR1 MNHNY and CDR2 SVGAGI (reference sequence). V dropped 7 bases and J dropped 7 bases, with 19 bases sitting between them. The CDR3 is made up of 14 amino acids. The CDR3 loop reads CASTNNMGLSGYTF. The CDR3 region has the DNA TGTGCCAGCACAAATAACATGGGTCTGAGTGGCTACACCTTC.

The V and J genes are TRBV11-1 and TRBJ2-4; no clear D. V was shortened by 2 bases and J by 9 bases, with 11 bases between the two germline ends. The CDR3 loop spans 13 amino acids. The germline gives CDR1 SGHAT, CDR2 FQDESV (reference sequence). CDR3 amino acids: CASSLRDFGIQYF. In DNA, the CDR3 is TGTGCCAGCAGCTTACGAGACTTCGGCATTCAGTACTTC. The entire variable domain, with the rest obtained from reference TRBV11-1 and TRBJ2-4, is as follows: EAEVAQSPRYKITEKSQAVAFWCDPISGHATLYWYRQILGQGPELLVQFQDESVVDDSQLPKDRFSAERLKGVDSTLKIQPAELGDSAMYLCASSLRDFGIQYFGAGTRLSVL.